The 2 T cell receptor beta chains in this list originate from one sample, sequenced in a study of cytomegalovirus exposure and HLA in healthy donors. The PCR was carried out with 60 Vbeta primers and 13 Jbeta primers. Clones were read by immunoSEQ multiplex PCR, and TCRdb kept only the in-frame ones, dropping some. The sample holds about 90,000 clones, roughly 60% seen once. Sequencing used PBMCs. These receptors were taken from a woman aged 30 to 39 in good health and CMV-seropositive.

V usage is TRBV6-5 and J usage is TRBJ1-4, with 7 nucleotides matching TRBD1. V shed 6 bases and J 5 bases; nucleotides not matched to a gene: 9. The CDR3 runs 15 residues. The V gene's germline CDR1 is MNHEY and CDR2 SVGAGI. The CDR3 DNA reads as TGTGCCAGCAGCCTCAAACAGGGGAGGAATGAAAAACTGTTTTTT. This encodes CASSLKQGRNEKLFF.

The chain links TRBV28 to TRBJ2-7; the match to TRBD1 covers 9 bases. Trimming cost V 10 bases and J 5 bases; bases outside gene matches: 12. The germline CDR1 and CDR2 sequences are MDHEN and SYDVKM. This CDR3 has 14 residues. The CDR3 DNA reads TGTGCCACCAGGACAGGGGCTGAAGGTGACGAGCAGTACTTC. This sequence encodes CATRTGAEGDEQYF.